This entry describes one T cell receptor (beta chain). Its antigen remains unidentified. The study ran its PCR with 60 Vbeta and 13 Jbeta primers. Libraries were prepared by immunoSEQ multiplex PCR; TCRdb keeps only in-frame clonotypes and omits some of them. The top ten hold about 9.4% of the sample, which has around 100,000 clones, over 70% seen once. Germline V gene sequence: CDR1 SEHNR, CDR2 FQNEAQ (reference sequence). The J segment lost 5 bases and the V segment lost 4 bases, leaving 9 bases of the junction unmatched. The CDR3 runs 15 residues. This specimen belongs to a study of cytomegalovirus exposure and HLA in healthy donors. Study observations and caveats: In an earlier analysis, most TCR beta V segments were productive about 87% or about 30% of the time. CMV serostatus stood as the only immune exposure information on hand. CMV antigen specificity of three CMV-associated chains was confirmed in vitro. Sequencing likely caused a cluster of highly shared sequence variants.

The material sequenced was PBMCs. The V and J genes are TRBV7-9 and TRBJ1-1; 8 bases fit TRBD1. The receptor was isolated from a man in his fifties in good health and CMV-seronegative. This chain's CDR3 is CASSYRTGRGTEAFF. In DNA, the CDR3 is TGTGCCAGCAGCTACCGGACAGGGAGGGGGACTGAAGCTTTCTTT. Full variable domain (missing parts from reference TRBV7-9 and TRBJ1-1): DTGVSQNPRHKITKRGQNVTFRCDPISEHNRLYWYRQTLGQGPEFLTYFQNEAQLEKSRLLSDRFSAERPKGSFSTLEIQRTEQGDSAMYLCASSYRTGRGTEAFFGQGTRLTVV.